The 20 T cell receptor beta chains below come from one sample, sequenced in a study of blood T cell repertoires in COVID-19 (dated by TCRdb to 2020 to 2022). Libraries were prepared through the immunoSEQ multiplex PCR assay. The clones in this table, taken by TCRdb from immuneACCESS, are in-frame only. Not every clone is retained; where verified, under half of the shortfall comes from an unresolved V gene, and the cause of the rest is unknown. The sample table holds about 260,000 clones, of which nearly 90% were seen once. The leading ten clones occupy 0.65% to 0.8% of the sample. Sequenced material: peripheral blood. Receptors were obtained from a human donor in a cohort sampled during active COVID-19.

Here the CDR3 DNA reads TGTGCCAGCAGCTCTAGACTAGCGGGGGACCTATACGAGCAGTACTTC. It is translated as CASSSRLAGDLYEQYF. The chain uses TRBV5-4 and TRBJ2-7; 12 bases line up with TRBD2. Germline V gives CDR1 SGHNT, CDR2 YYREEE (reference sequence). V shed 3 bases, J shed 4 bases, and the junction held 8 bases outside the gene matches. This CDR3 has 16 residues.

This clone was recorded once. The chain links TRBV18 to TRBJ1-5, with 8 bases that match TRBD1. The CDR3 covers 14 residues. In germline, CDR1 is KGHSH, CDR2 LQKENI. J was trimmed by 5 bases and V by 4 bases; bases with no gene match: 4. CDR3: CASSQDRADQPQHF. The CDR3 nucleotides read TGTGCCAGCTCACAGGACAGGGCGGATCAGCCCCAGCATTTT.

This chain joins TRBV5-4 and TRBJ2-7, with 14 bases aligning to TRBD2. Germline trimming cut 3 bases from V and 3 bases from J; bases unmatched to any gene: 11. This CDR3 has 18 residues. Germline-derived CDR1 and CDR2 are SGHNT and YYREEE (reference sequence). CDR3 sequence: CASSYGTSGSPGHYEQYF. The CDR3 DNA follows: TGTGCCAGCAGCTACGGGACTAGCGGGAGCCCCGGCCACTACGAGCAGTACTTC.

This clone occurred a few times. The V and J genes are TRBV2 and TRBJ1-3; tentative D call: TRBD1 (5 bases). Trimming shortened V by 9 bases and J by 4 bases, and 10 bases separated the two germline ends. The CDR3 covers 12 residues. Germline-derived CDR1 and CDR2 are SNHLY and FYNNEI. In DNA, the CDR3 is TGTGCCAGTTGGGGCCGGGGAAACACCATATATTTT. This gives the protein CASWGRGNTIYF. Full variable domain (outside the CDR3, taken from reference TRBV2 and TRBJ1-3): EPEVTQTPSHQVTQMGQEVILRCVPISNHLYFYWYRQILGQKVEFLVSFYNNEISEKSEIFDDQFSVERPDGSNFTLKIRSTKLEDSAMYFCASWGRGNTIYFGEGSWLTVV.

In nucleotides, the CDR3 is TGTGCCAGCAGCCGAAGGGGGATTACCACAGATACGCAGTATTTT. Translated, it gives CASSRRGITTDTQYF. The V and J genes are TRBV7-8 and TRBJ2-3; the D gene is possibly TRBD1 (6 bases). The CDR3 covers 15 residues. Germline lookup yields CDR1 SGHVS and CDR2 FQNEAQ. V was cut by 5 bases and J by 2 bases, with 14 bases left in between.

The V gene is TRBV2, the J gene TRBJ2-7, with 8 positions matching TRBD1. Per germline, CDR1 SNHLY and CDR2 FYNNEI. This CDR3 is built from 16 residues. Trimming removed 7 bases from V and 0 bases from J; junction bases left unmatched: 11. CDR3 protein: CASNGDRPGSSYEQYF. The CDR3 DNA sequence: TGTGCCAGCAACGGGGACAGGCCTGGGAGCTCCTACGAGCAGTACTTC.

The chain employs TRBV27 and TRBJ1-5; 8 bases are shared with TRBD1. This CDR3 has 15 residues. V trimming: 3 bases; J trimming: 4 bases; junction bases outside the gene matches: 5. CDR1 MNHEY and CDR2 SMNVEV come from the germline V gene (reference sequence). The CDR3 nucleotides read TGTGCCAGCAGTTTGCAGGGGGCGCGAAATCAGCCCCAGCATTTT. This translates into CASSLQGARNQPQHF.

In DNA form, the CDR3 reads TGTGCCAGCAGTCGGGAGACCGGGACTAGCGAGCAGTACTTC. Translating it yields CASSRETGTSEQYF. This chain uses TRBV6-2 or TRBV6-3 with TRBJ2-7, with 8 bases fitting TRBD2. This CDR3 region has 14 residues. The J segment lost 6 bases and the V segment lost 5 bases, leaving 9 bases of the junction unmatched. Germline-derived CDR1 and CDR2 are MNHEY and SVGEGT.

The J gene is TRBJ1-1, the V gene TRBV7-2, with TRBD1 matching 7 bases. V was pared by 4 bases and J by 1 base, with 6 bases of the junction left unmatched. Looked up from germline, CDR1 is SGHTA and CDR2 is FQGNSA. This CDR3 comprises 15 residues. The CDR3 sequence: CASSYSGTANTEAFF. The CDR3 region has the DNA TGTGCCAGCAGCTATAGTGGGACAGCGAACACTGAAGCTTTCTTT.

The chain carries TRBV5-1 and TRBJ2-1, with 10 bases that match TRBD2. Germline CDR1 is SGHRS and CDR2 is YFSETQ. V trimming: 4 bases; J trimming: 3 bases; junction bases outside the gene matches: 4. The CDR3 sequence is 15 residues long. The CDR3 nucleotides read TGCGCCAGCAGCCTCGGACTAGCGGTCTACAATGAGCAGTTCTTC. This gives the protein CASSLGLAVYNEQFF.

The chain uses TRBV3-1 (or the pseudogene TRBV3-2) and TRBJ1-6; 7 nucleotides align to TRBD1. Trimming cost V 4 bases and J 7 bases; bases outside gene matches: 13. Germline CDR1 LGHDT, CDR2 YNNKEL (reference sequence). The CDR3 is made up of 17 amino acids. The CDR3 loop reads CASSPCLGQARNSPLHF. CDR3 bases: TGTGCCAGCAGCCCTTGCCTAGGACAGGCTAGAAATTCACCCCTCCACTTT.

The chain recombines TRBV18 with TRBJ2-7; D may be TRBD1 (6 bases). The CDR3 contains 15 residues. CDR1 and CDR2 from the germline V gene are KGHSH and LQKENI. The V gene lost 5 bases and the J gene lost 1 base, with 15 bases spanning the gap. This CDR3 reads CASSATGTSSYEQYF. DNA of the CDR3: TGTGCCAGCTCAGCGACCGGGACATCTTCCTACGAGCAGTACTTC.

This rearrangement joins TRBV6-5 to TRBJ1-3; D call uncertain. The CDR3 has 15 residues. The germline V gene encodes CDR1 MNHEY and CDR2 SVGAGI. Trimming shortened V by 4 bases and J by 6 bases, and 16 bases separated the two germline ends. CDR3 coding DNA: TGTGCCAGCAGTTCCAGCTATCCGGACTTAAACACCATATATTTT. Protein sequence: CASSSSYPDLNTIYF.

The gene calls are TRBV6-6 and TRBJ2-4; 7 bases line up with TRBD1. CDR3 length: 15 amino acids. Germline V gene lookup returns CDR1 MNHNY and CDR2 SVGAGI (reference sequence). Trimming removed 0 bases from V and 5 bases from J; junction bases left unmatched: 4. CDR3 nucleotides: TGTGCCAGCAGTTACTCGAGGACAGGACAAAACATTCAGTACTTC. It codes for CASSYSRTGQNIQYF.

The chain combines TRBV30 with TRBJ2-3; possible D gene TRBD1, 6 bases. From germline, CDR1 is GTSNPN and CDR2 SVGIG (reference sequence). This CDR3 contains 13 residues. V lost 4 bases to trimming and J lost 1 base, with 9 bases between them. CDR3 bases: TGTGCCTGGAACAGGGATCGCACAGATACGCAGTATTTT. This gives the protein CAWNRDRTDTQYF.

The rearrangement uses TRBV27 and TRBJ2-1, with D hard to call. Germline CDR1 and CDR2: MNHEY and SMNVEV (reference sequence). Trimming left V 0 bases short and J 7 bases short, with 7 bases between. The CDR3 is 13 residues long. The CDR3 DNA follows: TGTGCCAGCAGTTTATCGTTGAGGAATGAGCAGTTCTTC. The encoded protein is CASSLSLRNEQFF.

V gene TRBV5-6 combines with J gene TRBJ2-7; maybe TRBD1 (5 bases). The CDR3 covers 14 residues. The ends were cut back, 0 bases at V and 6 bases at J, with 13 bases in the middle. Germline V gives CDR1 SGHDT, CDR2 YYEEEE. The CDR3 is CASSLGRGFREQYF. The CDR3 bases are TGTGCCAGCAGCTTGGGTAGGGGATTTCGCGAGCAGTACTTC.

The chain's CDR3 is CASSLAAGSYNEQFF. In DNA, the CDR3 is TGTGCCAGCAGCTTAGCCGCAGGCTCCTACAATGAGCAGTTCTTC. The chain has TRBV7-2 and TRBJ2-1; D unresolved. Germline CDR1 SGHTA, CDR2 FQGNSA. The CDR3 spans 15 residues. Trimming shortened V by 0 bases and J by 0 bases, and 6 bases separated the two germline ends.

This clone has more than one count but fewer than ten. The chain is built from TRBV7-6 and TRBJ2-7, with TRBD1 matching over 11 bases. Trimming removed 2 bases from V and 7 bases from J; junction bases left unmatched: 7. This CDR3 is 15 amino acids long. Germline CDR1 reads SGHVS; CDR2 reads FNYEAQ. Written as DNA, the CDR3 is TGTGCCAGCAGCTTATGGACAGGGGGCCAGGGAGAGCAGTACTTC. This gives the protein CASSLWTGGQGEQYF.

The chain is built from TRBV9 and TRBJ2-7; 8 positions match TRBD2. The germline gives CDR1 SGDLS, CDR2 YYNGEE. With V trimmed by 4 bases and J by 9 bases, 9 bases remained unmatched. The CDR3 extends over 13 amino acids. Written as DNA, the CDR3 is TGTGCCAGCAGCCCCGGGGGGGTGAAACGGCAGTACTTC. As protein: CASSPGGVKRQYF.